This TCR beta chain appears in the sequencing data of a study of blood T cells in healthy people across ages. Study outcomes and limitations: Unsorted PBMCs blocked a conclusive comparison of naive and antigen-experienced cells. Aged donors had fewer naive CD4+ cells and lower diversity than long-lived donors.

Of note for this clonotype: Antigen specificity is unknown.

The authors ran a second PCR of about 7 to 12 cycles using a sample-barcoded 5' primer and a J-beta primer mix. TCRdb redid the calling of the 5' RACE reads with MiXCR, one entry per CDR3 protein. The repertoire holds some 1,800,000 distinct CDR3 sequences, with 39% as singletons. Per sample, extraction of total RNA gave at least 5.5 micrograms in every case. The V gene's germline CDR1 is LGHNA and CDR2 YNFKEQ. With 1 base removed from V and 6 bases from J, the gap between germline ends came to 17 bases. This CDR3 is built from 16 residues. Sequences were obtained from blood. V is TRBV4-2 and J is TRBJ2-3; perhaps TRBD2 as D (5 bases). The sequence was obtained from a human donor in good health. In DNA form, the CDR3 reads TGTGCCAGCAGCCAAGGAACCAGACAACCGGGGGATACGCAGTATTTT. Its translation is CASSQGTRQPGDTQYF.